The clone carrying this T cell receptor beta chain has a handful of counts. Its antigen is still unknown. A much bigger clone sits one base away, suggesting this may be a read error. The data derive from a study of identical twins. Findings and limits, study-wide: Invariant cells of the MAIT and iNKT types might have partly distorted the zero-insertion analyses.

J lost 0 bases, V lost 7 bases, and 3 bases had no gene match. This CDR3 is 14 amino acids long. Germline values: CDR1 LGHDT, CDR2 YNNKEL (reference sequence). TCRdb used MiXCR to reprocess the 5' RACE reads, holding one entry per CDR3 protein. The sample records some 1,600,000 distinct CDR3 sequences, under 35% being singletons. This TCR derives from a newborn girl in good health. The source material was cord blood. The chain recombines TRBV3-1 with TRBJ2-7, with TRBD2 identical over 10 bases. Here the CDR3 reads CASTPSGSSYEQYF. DNA of the CDR3: TGTGCCAGCACCCCTAGCGGGAGCTCCTACGAGCAGTACTTC.